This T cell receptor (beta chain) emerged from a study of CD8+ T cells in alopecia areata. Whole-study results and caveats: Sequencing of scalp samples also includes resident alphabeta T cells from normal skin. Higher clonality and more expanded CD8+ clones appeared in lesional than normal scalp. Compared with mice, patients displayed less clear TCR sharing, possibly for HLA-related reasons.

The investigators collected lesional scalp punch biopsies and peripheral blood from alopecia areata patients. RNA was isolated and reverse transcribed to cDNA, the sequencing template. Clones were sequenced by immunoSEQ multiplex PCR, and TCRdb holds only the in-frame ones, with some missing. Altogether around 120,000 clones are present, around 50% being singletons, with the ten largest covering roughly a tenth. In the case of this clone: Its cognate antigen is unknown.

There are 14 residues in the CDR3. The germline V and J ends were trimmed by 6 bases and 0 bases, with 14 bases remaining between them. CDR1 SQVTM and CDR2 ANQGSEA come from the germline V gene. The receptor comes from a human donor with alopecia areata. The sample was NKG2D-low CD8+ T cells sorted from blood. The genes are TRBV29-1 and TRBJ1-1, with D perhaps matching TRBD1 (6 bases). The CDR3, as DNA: TGCAGCGTCCTGACAGGACCCATGAACACTGAAGCTTTCTTT. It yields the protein CSVLTGPMNTEAFF.